Below, 4 T cell receptor beta chains from the same sample are listed, as sequenced in a study of beta chain features in type 1 diabetes. Study results and limitations: Shortening that was moderate but significant affected the TCRB CDR3s of Type 1 diabetes patients in all four CD4+ subsets.

No antigen is known for these receptors. Every isolated RNA sample was fully reverse transcribed, so sequencing captured expressed TCRB transcripts. The protocol was immunoSEQ multiplex PCR, while the TCRdb copy is restricted to in-frame clones and leaves out a portion. The table includes about 260,000 clones, around 22% detected once. Sequencing was carried out using naive CD4+ T cells from blood. The receptors were gathered from a woman in her twenties or thirties with type 1 diabetes.

The chain couples TRBV6-6 to TRBJ2-5, with D possibly being TRBD2 (5 bases). The CDR3 extends over 13 amino acids. Trimming took 5 bases from V and 4 from J, leaving 11 bases between them. Germline assignment: CDR1 MNHNY and CDR2 SVGAGI (reference sequence). The CDR3 here is CASSQTRRETQYF. CDR3 DNA: TGTGCCAGCAGTCAAACTAGGAGAGAGACCCAGTACTTC.

CDR3 in DNA: TGTGCCAGCAGTGGTTGGGACAGGGAATCCGGGGAGCTGTTTTTT. Translation gives CASSGWDRESGELFF. The rearrangement uses TRBV2 and TRBJ2-2; 9 bases align to TRBD1. Germline V gene data show CDR1 as SNHLY and CDR2 as FYNNEI. This CDR3 comprises 15 residues. With 4 bases clipped from V and 6 bases from J, the junction kept 6 bases outside the gene matches.

This clone was seen only a few times. This chain links TRBV30 with TRBJ2-1; TRBD2 aligns across 10 bases. This CDR3 is 15 amino acids long. Looked up from germline, CDR1 is GTSNPN and CDR2 is SVGIG (reference sequence). With 4 bases clipped from V and 4 bases from J, the junction kept 7 bases outside the gene matches. DNA for the CDR3: TGTGCCTGGATAGCGGGAGGCTCGCAGTACAATGAGCAGTTCTTC. This codes for CAWIAGGSQYNEQFF.

This clone was seen more than once but under ten times. CDR3 protein: CSTYGQSSYNEQFF. The CDR3 DNA reads TGCAGCACCTACGGACAGAGCTCCTACAATGAGCAGTTCTTC. The chain carries TRBV29-1 and TRBJ2-1, with D perhaps matching TRBD1 (6 bases). Germline V gene data show CDR1 as SQVTM and CDR2 as ANQGSEA. Trimming shortened V by 8 bases and J by 0 bases, and 14 bases separated the two germline ends. CDR3 length: 14 residues.